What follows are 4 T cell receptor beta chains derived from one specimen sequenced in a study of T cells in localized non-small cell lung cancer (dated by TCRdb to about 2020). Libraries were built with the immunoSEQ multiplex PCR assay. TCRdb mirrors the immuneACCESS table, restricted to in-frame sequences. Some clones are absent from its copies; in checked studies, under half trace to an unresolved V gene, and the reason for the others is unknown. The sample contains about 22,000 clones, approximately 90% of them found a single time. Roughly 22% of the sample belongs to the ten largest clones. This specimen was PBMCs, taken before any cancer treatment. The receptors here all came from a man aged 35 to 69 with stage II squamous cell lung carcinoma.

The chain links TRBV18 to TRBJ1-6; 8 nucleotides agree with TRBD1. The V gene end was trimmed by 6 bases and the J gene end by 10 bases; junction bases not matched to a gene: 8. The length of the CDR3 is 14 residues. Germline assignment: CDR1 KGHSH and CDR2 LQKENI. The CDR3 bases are TGTGCCAGCTCTACCACAGGGGGGTGGTCACCCCTCCACTTT. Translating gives CASSTTGGWSPLHF.

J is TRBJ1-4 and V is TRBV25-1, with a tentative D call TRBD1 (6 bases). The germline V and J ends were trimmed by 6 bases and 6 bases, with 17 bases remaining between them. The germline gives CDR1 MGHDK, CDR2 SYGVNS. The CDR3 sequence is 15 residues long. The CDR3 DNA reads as TGTGCCAGCAGCCCCGTTGGGGGGCTAGATGAAAAACTGTTTTTT. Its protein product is CASSPVGGLDEKLFF.

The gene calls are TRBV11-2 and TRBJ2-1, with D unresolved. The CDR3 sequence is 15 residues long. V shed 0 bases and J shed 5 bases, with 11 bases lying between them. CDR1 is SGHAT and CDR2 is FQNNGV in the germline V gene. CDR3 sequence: CASSLDVGANNEQFF. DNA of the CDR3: TGTGCCAGCAGCTTAGACGTTGGTGCCAACAATGAGCAGTTCTTC.

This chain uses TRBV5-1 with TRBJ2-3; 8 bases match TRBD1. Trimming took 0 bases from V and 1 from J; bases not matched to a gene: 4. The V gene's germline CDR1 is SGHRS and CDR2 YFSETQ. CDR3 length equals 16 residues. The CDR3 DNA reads TGCGCCAGCAGCTTGGGATCGACAGGGGGCACAGATACGCAGTATTTT. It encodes CASSLGSTGGTDTQYF.